What follows describes a single TCR beta chain. As yet, its antigen is unknown. This sample stems from a study of graft-versus-host responses after intestinal transplantation. At the level of the study: The whole recipient group had anti-thymocyte globulin induction followed by tacrolimus and steroids for about three years. General study points: Maximum circulating GvH clone levels tracked with early post-transplant HvG decreases. Recipient marrow held GvH clones, some first seen in ileum or blood.

Profiled with immunoSEQ multiplex PCR; TCRdb holds only in-frame clones, not every one. There are about 86,000 clones in the sample; about 87% occur only once, and around 0.3% lies in the top ten. V lost 2 bases and J lost 0, with 18 bases in between. CDR3 size: 18 residues. Germline values: CDR1 LGHNA, CDR2 YNFKEQ. V gene TRBV4-2 combines with J gene TRBJ2-3; possibly TRBD2 for D (5 bases). The material was unstimulated CD4+ T cells sorted from spleen or lymph node cells, obtained before transplant. The source is a human donor who was the organ donor for an intestinal transplant. The CDR3, as DNA: TGTGCCAGCAGCCAATATAGCAGGAGGCTACGAAGCACAGATACGCAGTATTTT. It specifies CASSQYSRRLRSTDTQYF.